Below are 22 T cell receptor beta chains sequenced from a single sample in a study of blood T cell repertoires in COVID-19. TCRdb keeps only in-frame clones here, not all; method: immunoSEQ multiplex PCR. The sample holds 150,000 to 160,000 clones, about four fifths seen once. Sequencing used peripheral blood. All receptors come from a man aged 55 to 69 with acute or convalescent COVID-19.

This sequence joins TRBV7-2 and TRBJ1-3; D is unresolved. The CDR3 totals 13 residues. V lost 6 bases and J 0 bases, leaving 6 bases between the germline ends. Per germline, CDR1 SGHTA and CDR2 FQGNSA. CDR3 sequence reads: CASSPNSGNTIYF. The CDR3 nucleotides are TGTGCCAGCAGTCCTAACTCTGGAAACACCATATATTTT.

CDR3 in amino acids: CASSFFSGGLNEQFF. For the CDR3, the DNA is TGTGCCAGCAGCTTTTTCTCGGGGGGCCTGAATGAGCAGTTCTTC. The rearrangement joins TRBV7-3 to TRBJ2-1; possible D gene TRBD2, 7 bases. The CDR3 spans 15 residues. Germline CDR1 SGHTA, CDR2 FQGTGA. V lost 3 bases and J lost 7, with 16 bases in between. The complete variable domain, with remaining parts taken from reference TRBV7-3 and TRBJ2-1, reads GAGVSQTPSNKVTEKGKYVELRCDPISGHTALYWYRQSLGQGPEFLIYFQGTGAADDSGLPNDRFFAVRPEGSVSTLKIQRTERGDSAVYLCASSFFSGGLNEQFFGPGTRLTVL.

The chain carries TRBV5-1 and TRBJ2-1; 9 nucleotides line up with TRBD2. The CDR3 has 16 amino acids. The ends lost 0 bases at V and 4 bases at J; junction bases unmatched: 5. CDR1 is SGHRS and CDR2 is YFSETQ in the germline V gene. As DNA, the CDR3 is TGCGCCAGCAGCTTGGTCCCAGCGGGGGGTTACAATGAGCAGTTCTTC. Amino acid sequence: CASSLVPAGGYNEQFF.

The genes are TRBV18 and TRBJ2-1; 9 bases are shared with TRBD1. The CDR3 runs to 14 residues. With 3 bases clipped from V and 9 bases from J, the junction kept 6 bases outside the gene matches. CDR1 KGHSH and CDR2 LQKENI come from the germline V gene. The CDR3 loop is CASSPLRTGAEQFF. CDR3 in DNA: TGTGCCAGCTCACCTCTAAGGACAGGGGCTGAGCAGTTCTTC.

This chain joins TRBV30 and TRBJ2-3, with D perhaps given as TRBD1 or TRBD2 (5 bases each). The CDR3 loop spans 14 amino acids. Germline V gene data show CDR1 as GTSNPN and CDR2 as SVGIG (reference sequence). V was trimmed by 5 bases and J by 4 bases, leaving 16 bases between them. The DNA of the CDR3 is TGTGCCTGGGGGGGAGAGATAAATCCAGATACGCAGTATTTT. As protein: CAWGGEINPDTQYF.

The chain combines TRBV7-2 with TRBJ1-6; D is unclear. The CDR3 extends over 11 amino acids. Trimming cost V 1 base and J 16 bases, with 8 bases left between them. Germline V CDR1 and CDR2: SGHTA, FQGNSA. This chain's CDR3 is CASSLVGLLHF. For the CDR3, the DNA is TGTGCCAGCAGCTTAGTCGGTCTACTCCACTTT.

The DNA of the CDR3 is TGTGCCAGCAGCCCCCAACTGACAGGGGAAAGAACCTCCTATAATTCACCCCTCCACTTT. Translation gives CASSPQLTGERTSYNSPLHF. This sequence joins TRBV4-2 and TRBJ1-6; 8 nucleotides match TRBD1. The CDR3 spans 20 residues. The V gene's germline CDR1 is LGHNA and CDR2 YNFKEQ. Unmatched junction bases numbered 14, after V lost 4 bases and J lost 0 bases.

The gene calls are TRBV18 and TRBJ2-7; D gene ambiguous. The ends were cut back, 3 bases at V and 6 bases at J, with 18 bases in the middle. The CDR3 spans 15 residues. In germline, CDR1 is KGHSH, CDR2 LQKENI. CDR3 DNA sequence: TGTGCCAGCTCACCTACGGTTGCAAAAGAGGCCGAGCAGTACTTC. Translated: CASSPTVAKEAEQYF.

The chain joins TRBV6-5 to TRBJ2-7; D perhaps matches TRBD1 (6 bases). V was shortened by 7 bases and J by 7 bases, with 20 bases between the two germline ends. CDR1 and CDR2 (germline): MNHEY, SVGAGI. The CDR3 has 14 amino acids. The CDR3, as DNA: TGTGCCAGCAACCAGGGGCCCTCTTTAGGAGAGCAGTACTTC. As protein: CASNQGPSLGEQYF.

The chain combines TRBV12-5 with TRBJ2-7, with 7 bases fitting TRBD2. Germline values: CDR1 LGHNT, CDR2 FRNRAP. V lost 7 bases, J lost 5 bases, and 11 bases stayed unmatched. This CDR3 has 14 amino acids. CDR3: CASAPLGGVNEQYF. DNA of the CDR3: TGTGCTAGTGCCCCCCTGGGAGGGGTAAACGAGCAGTACTTC.

This chain uses TRBV6-2 or TRBV6-3 with TRBJ2-7, with 7 bases identical to TRBD2. V lost 5 bases, J lost 2 bases, and 6 bases stayed unmatched. Germline V lookup: CDR1 MNHEY, CDR2 SVGEGT. The CDR3 spans 14 residues. Here the CDR3 reads CASSRPGLAYEQYF. The CDR3 nucleotides are TGTGCCAGCAGTCGCCCCGGACTAGCCTACGAGCAGTACTTC.

This chain connects TRBV27 to TRBJ2-3, with TRBD2 identical over 7 bases. The V gene's germline CDR1 is MNHEY and CDR2 SMNVEV (reference sequence). The CDR3 is made up of 15 amino acids. V dropped 1 base and J dropped 2; count of bases not matched to a gene: 3. The CDR3, as DNA: TGTGCCAGCAGTTTATGGGGACTATCCACAGATACGCAGTATTTT. It codes for CASSLWGLSTDTQYF.

The rearrangement uses TRBV5-8 and TRBJ1-1; maybe TRBD1 (6 bases). The CDR3 is made up of 14 amino acids. Germline V lookup: CDR1 SGHTS, CDR2 YDEGEE. Trimming left V 4 bases short and J 0 bases short, with 10 bases between. The chain's CDR3 is CASSAGTLNTEAFF. The CDR3 coding sequence is TGTGCCAGCAGCGCCGGGACATTGAACACTGAAGCTTTCTTT.

Comment on this clone: This sample also contains other DNA sequences that code for the same CDR3. This chain connects TRBV11-2 to TRBJ2-5; TRBD2 is a possible D gene (6 bases). Trimming shortened V by 5 bases and J by 7 bases, and 8 bases separated the two germline ends. This CDR3 is 11 amino acids long. CDR1 is SGHAT and CDR2 is FQNNGV in the germline V gene. In DNA, the CDR3 is TGTGCCAGCAGCCTCGGGGGGACCCAGTACTTC. Protein sequence: CASSLGGTQYF.

This sequence joins TRBV4-2 and TRBJ2-5; TRBD2 agrees at 9 bases. Per germline, CDR1 LGHNA and CDR2 YNFKEQ. Losses at the gene ends were 1 base for V and 1 base for J; bases not matched to a gene: 7. The CDR3 extends over 17 amino acids. The CDR3 reads CASSQGGSGGSQETQYF. The CDR3 nucleotides read TGTGCCAGCAGCCAAGGGGGAAGCGGGGGGTCCCAAGAGACCCAGTACTTC.

This clone occurred a few times. The gene calls are TRBV15 and TRBJ1-3, with unresolved D. This CDR3 region has 16 residues. Looked up from germline, CDR1 is LNHNV and CDR2 is YYDKDF (reference sequence). V dropped 6 bases and J dropped 0 bases, with 15 bases sitting between them. For the CDR3, the DNA is TGTGCCACCAGTCTAAGAAGGCAGGTCTCTGGAAACACCATATATTTT. It specifies CATSLRRQVSGNTIYF.

The chain has TRBV6-6 and TRBJ1-2; D remains ambiguous. V was clipped by 7 bases and J by 0 bases, with 9 bases between them. The CDR3 runs to 13 residues. Per germline, CDR1 MNHNY and CDR2 SVGAGI (reference sequence). This CDR3 is CASMSGTNYGYTF. CDR3 nucleotide sequence: TGTGCCAGCATGTCCGGGACTAACTATGGCTACACCTTC.

The chain uses TRBV24-1 and TRBJ1-4, with TRBD1 matching over 9 bases. The germline CDR1 and CDR2 sequences are KGHDR and SFDVKD. There are 14 residues in the CDR3. The J segment lost 10 bases and the V segment lost 4 bases, leaving 6 bases of the junction unmatched. CDR3 amino acids: CATSDPGQGGKLFF. DNA for the CDR3: TGTGCCACCAGTGACCCGGGACAGGGAGGAAAACTGTTTTTT.

About this clone itself: Other DNA sequences in the sample encode the same CDR3. The J gene is TRBJ1-2, the V gene TRBV6-5, with D hard to call. The CDR3 is 13 amino acids. Between the trimmed V and J ends, which lost 4 bases and 1 base, there was a span of 7 bases. Germline V CDR1 and CDR2: MNHEY, SVGAGI. The CDR3, as DNA: TGTGCCAGCAGTTTTTCGGTTAACTATGGCTACACCTTC. This codes for CASSFSVNYGYTF.

The gene calls are TRBV5-4 and TRBJ2-1; TRBD2 matches at 8 bases. Germline V gene data show CDR1 as SGHNT and CDR2 as YYREEE (reference sequence). J lost 6 bases, V lost 4 bases, and 6 bases had no gene match. The CDR3 is 14 residues long. Written as DNA, the CDR3 is TGTGCCAGCAGCCACGGCGGGGGGCCCAATGAGCAGTTCTTC. It encodes CASSHGGGPNEQFF.

This clone appeared a single time. The chain is built from TRBV7-6 and TRBJ2-3, with 9 bases fitting TRBD1. V lost 1 base, J lost 4 bases, and 6 bases stayed unmatched. Per the germline V gene, CDR1 is SGHVS and CDR2 is FNYEAQ. This CDR3 is built from 16 residues. DNA for the CDR3: TGTGCCAGCAGCTTAGTAGGACAGGGGAACCCAGATACGCAGTATTTT. It specifies CASSLVGQGNPDTQYF.

The chain has TRBV3-1 (or the pseudogene TRBV3-2) and TRBJ1-4; TRBD1 might be the D (5 bases). CDR1 and CDR2 from the germline V gene are LGHDT and YNNKEL (reference sequence). The germline V and J ends were trimmed by 4 bases and 7 bases, with 13 bases remaining between them. CDR3 length: 14 residues. The CDR3 protein is CASSRKGEGEKLFF. The DNA of the CDR3 is TGTGCCAGCAGCCGGAAAGGGGAAGGTGAAAAACTGTTTTTT.